This T cell receptor (beta chain) derives from a study of T cells expressing NK-cell markers. Per germline, CDR1 LNHDA and CDR2 SQIVND (reference sequence). This CDR3 region has 13 residues. TCRdb reprocessed the 5' RACE reads and keeps a single row for each CDR3 protein, giving no DNA. This sample's clone table lists about 260,000 distinct CDR3 sequences. This receptor was identified in a woman between 18 and 69 years old in good health. The sample comprised blood T cells: a sorted CD56 or NKG2C T cell subset, CD4+ or CD8+ T cells, or bulk PBMC T cells (not recorded which). This chain uses TRBV19 with TRBJ2-1; TCRdb reports TRBD2, a call that lacks DNA to check it against. CDR3 sequence reads: CATRAVAGWEQFF.